A single sample gave rise to the 26 T cell receptor beta chains below, sequenced in a study of blood T cell repertoires in COVID-19. The table came from immunoSEQ multiplex PCR; TCRdb's copy has only in-frame clones and leaves some out. Here the sample spans 130,000 or so clones, over 60% being singletons. Sequences were obtained from peripheral blood. The receptors shown here come from a woman aged 70-85 years with acute or convalescent COVID-19.

In this sample, this clone turned up many times. This chain links TRBV2 with TRBJ1-1; the match to TRBD1 covers 9 bases. The CDR3 is made up of 13 amino acids. Germline CDR1 and CDR2: SNHLY and FYNNEI. The V and J ends lost 4 bases and 3 bases, in that order; junction bases with no gene match: 0. The CDR3 here is CASSGQGDTEAFF. The CDR3 bases are TGTGCCAGCAGTGGACAGGGGGACACTGAAGCTTTCTTT.

The chain couples TRBV5-1 to TRBJ2-1; D remains unclear. Trimming left V 4 bases short and J 0 bases short, with 11 bases between. This CDR3 is 15 amino acids long. Germline V gives CDR1 SGHRS, CDR2 YFSETQ. This chain's CDR3 is CASSVDLGSYNEQFF. The DNA of the CDR3 is TGCGCCAGCAGCGTTGACTTAGGCTCCTACAATGAGCAGTTCTTC.

The V and J genes are TRBV7-8 and TRBJ2-5; 9 bases map to TRBD1. This CDR3 contains 15 residues. The germline CDR1 and CDR2 sequences are SGHVS and FQNEAQ. J was trimmed by 5 bases and V by 8 bases; bases with no gene match: 12. CDR3: CASALYGDRVETQYF. In nucleotides, the CDR3 is TGTGCCAGCGCCCTCTACGGGGACAGGGTCGAGACCCAGTACTTC.

J is TRBJ1-4 and V is TRBV7-9, with TRBD1 identical over 7 bases. Germline CDR1 and CDR2: SEHNR and FQNEAQ (reference sequence). V lost 5 bases to trimming and J lost 2 bases; unmatched junction nucleotides: 2. This CDR3 contains 14 residues. The CDR3 loop reads CASSQGQTNEKLFF. Written as DNA, the CDR3 is TGTGCCAGCAGCCAGGGACAGACTAATGAAAAACTGTTTTTT.

This chain links TRBV5-6 with TRBJ2-1; 13 bases line up with TRBD2. The germline V gene has CDR1 SGHDT and CDR2 YYEEEE. V lost 4 bases to trimming and J lost 4 bases; unmatched junction nucleotides: 2. The CDR3 totals 15 residues. The CDR3 DNA reads TGTGCCAGCAGCAGGACTAGCGGGGGTTACAATGAGCAGTTCTTC. Its protein is CASSRTSGGYNEQFF.

The genes are TRBV6-5 and TRBJ1-5, with TRBD1 as a possible D gene (6 bases). V was shortened by 5 bases and J by 6 bases, with 11 bases between the two germline ends. Germline V gene lookup returns CDR1 MNHEY and CDR2 SVGAGI. This CDR3 is 13 amino acids long. CDR3 region: CASSTQQGQPQHF. In nucleotides, the CDR3 is TGTGCCAGCAGTACACAACAGGGTCAGCCCCAGCATTTT.

The V call is TRBV12-3 or TRBV12-4, the J call TRBJ1-1; TRBD1 matches 8 bases. The CDR3 loop spans 13 amino acids. J was trimmed by 4 bases and V by 6 bases; bases with no gene match: 4. The CDR3 reads CASRDRVVTEAFF. CDR3 bases: TGTGCCAGCAGGGACAGGGTAGTCACTGAAGCTTTCTTT.

The rearrangement joins TRBV10-2 to TRBJ1-2, with a tentative D call TRBD1 (6 bases). This CDR3 is 13 amino acids long. The V end lost 0 bases, the J end lost 5 bases, and 7 bases lay between the germline ends. Germline V gene sequence: CDR1 WSHSY, CDR2 SAAADI. In DNA, the CDR3 is TGCGCCAGCAGTGAGTCGACAGGATATGGCTACACCTTC. Translated: CASSESTGYGYTF.

The CDR3 coding sequence is TGTGCCAGCAGCGTAGACGATAGCGGGAGGGCCAGGGGAGAGCAGTACTTC. It is translated as CASSVDDSGRARGEQYF. The chain couples TRBV9 to TRBJ2-7; 11 nucleotides agree with TRBD2. Germline CDR1 SGDLS, CDR2 YYNGEE. There are 17 residues in the CDR3. Germline trimming cut 0 bases from V and 7 bases from J; bases unmatched to any gene: 12.

The genes are TRBV6-5 and TRBJ2-3, with D possibly TRBD1 on 6 matching bases. V lost 6 bases and J 4 bases, leaving 14 bases between the germline ends. The CDR3 is 14 amino acids. The germline gives CDR1 MNHEY, CDR2 SVGAGI. CDR3 in amino acids: CASSTGFGADTQYF. CDR3 DNA sequence: TGTGCCAGCAGCACAGGGTTTGGCGCAGATACGCAGTATTTT.

The J gene is TRBJ1-1, the V gene TRBV6-5; D remains unclear. The CDR3 length is 14 residues. The V end lost 0 bases, the J end lost 11 bases, and 16 bases lay between the germline ends. The germline CDR1 and CDR2 sequences are MNHEY and SVGAGI. The CDR3 is CASSYSRGGGEAFF. The CDR3 nucleotides are TGTGCCAGCAGTTACTCGAGAGGAGGCGGTGAGGCTTTCTTT.

The genes are TRBV4-1 and TRBJ2-3, with 10 bases that match TRBD2. This CDR3 has 16 amino acids. Unmatched junction bases numbered 6, after V lost 2 bases and J lost 4 bases. Looked up from germline, CDR1 is MGHRA and CDR2 is YSYEKL. This chain's CDR3 is CASSQPGLAVPDTQYF. The CDR3 DNA follows: TGCGCCAGCAGCCAACCAGGACTAGCGGTCCCAGATACGCAGTATTTT.

DNA for the CDR3: TGTGCCAGCAGTGGGACAGGGGAAAAAAGATCTAATGGCTACACCTTC. Translating it yields CASSGTGEKRSNGYTF. This sequence joins TRBV6-1 and TRBJ1-2, with 9 bases that match TRBD1. This CDR3 is 16 amino acids long. The germline gives CDR1 MNHNS, CDR2 SASEGT. Trimming cost V 4 bases and J 6 bases; bases outside gene matches: 12.

Here the CDR3 reads CASSGDTYEQYF. The CDR3 coding sequence is TGTGCCAGCAGTGGGGACACCTACGAGCAGTACTTC. The V and J genes are TRBV6-2 or TRBV6-3 and TRBJ2-7, with D tentatively TRBD1 (6 bases). The CDR3 covers 12 residues. In germline, CDR1 is MNHEY, CDR2 SVGEGT. With 5 bases removed from V and 2 bases from J, the gap between germline ends came to 7 bases.

This chain joins TRBV9 and TRBJ1-5, with D hard to call. V was shortened by 5 bases and J by 5 bases, with 14 bases between the two germline ends. The CDR3 is 14 residues long. Germline V lookup: CDR1 SGDLS, CDR2 YYNGEE. This CDR3 is CASSSRPSDQPQHF. The CDR3 DNA follows: TGTGCCAGCAGTTCCCGACCGAGCGATCAGCCCCAGCATTTT.

The V and J genes are TRBV6-5 and TRBJ2-7; a weak D match, TRBD1 (6 bases). The CDR3 runs to 14 residues. The germline V gene has CDR1 MNHEY and CDR2 SVGAGI. The V gene lost 4 bases and the J gene lost 0 bases, with 10 bases spanning the gap. The DNA for the CDR3 is TGTGCCAGCAGTTGGGACACTTTCTCCTACGAGCAGTACTTC. It is translated as CASSWDTFSYEQYF.

V and J are TRBV5-4 and TRBJ2-7, with 7 bases fitting TRBD2. The CDR3 is made up of 15 amino acids. V shed 4 bases, J shed 7 bases, and the junction held 14 bases outside the gene matches. Per germline, CDR1 SGHNT and CDR2 YYREEE (reference sequence). The CDR3 region is CASSRGLDGTEEQYF. The CDR3, as DNA: TGTGCCAGCAGCCGAGGACTAGACGGAACGGAGGAGCAGTACTTC.

This chain connects TRBV5-1 to TRBJ2-1; 9 bases align to TRBD2. V was pared by 7 bases and J by 9 bases, with 8 bases of the junction left unmatched. This CDR3 contains 13 residues. CDR1 is SGHRS, CDR2 YFSETQ, per germline. CDR3 coding DNA: TGCGCCAGCGGGCGGCTAGCGGGACTTGAGCAGTTCTTC. Its translation: CASGRLAGLEQFF.

The gene calls are TRBV18 and TRBJ2-1; D possibly corresponds to TRBD2 (5 bases). The CDR3 extends over 17 amino acids. CDR1 KGHSH and CDR2 LQKENI come from the germline V gene. The V end was cut by 1 base, the J end by 4 bases, with 17 bases between. CDR3: CASSPRKLAQTYNEQFF. CDR3 bases: TGTGCCAGCTCACCACGGAAGCTAGCCCAAACTTACAATGAGCAGTTCTTC.

This clone appeared once. The chain uses TRBV5-1 and TRBJ2-5; 7 positions match TRBD1. CDR1 SGHRS and CDR2 YFSETQ come from the germline V gene. Trimming at V came to 4 bases and at J to 5 bases, leaving 8 bases not matched to a gene. The CDR3 runs 14 residues. The CDR3 DNA reads TGCGCCAGCAGCCTTCAGGGGGTGTCGGAGACCCAGTACTTC. Translating it yields CASSLQGVSETQYF.

This chain joins TRBV5-1 and TRBJ2-7; 7 bases line up with TRBD2. Germline trimming cut 4 bases from V and 3 bases from J; bases unmatched to any gene: 10. CDR3 size: 15 residues. Germline CDR1 SGHRS, CDR2 YFSETQ. The CDR3 DNA follows: TGCGCCAGCAGCCACAGCGGGATGGACGGCTACGAGCAGTACTTC. This encodes CASSHSGMDGYEQYF.

This sequence joins TRBV3-1 (or the pseudogene TRBV3-2) and TRBJ2-3; D might be TRBD1 (5 bases). The CDR3 has 13 residues. Germline V gene data show CDR1 as LGHDT and CDR2 as YNNKEL (reference sequence). The V end was cut by 0 bases, the J end by 8 bases, with 9 bases between. CDR3 in amino acids: CASSQEQGSTQYF. The DNA of the CDR3 is TGTGCCAGCAGCCAAGAGCAGGGAAGTACGCAGTATTTT.

This clone was seen only a few times. The CDR3 spells CSVAPGHIYGYTF. CDR3 bases: TGCAGCGTCGCCCCGGGACACATCTATGGCTACACCTTC. V is TRBV29-1 and J is TRBJ1-2; a possible D gene is TRBD1 (6 bases). The CDR3 sequence is 13 residues long. Germline CDR1 and CDR2: SQVTM and ANQGSEA. V lost 6 bases and J lost 4, with 15 bases in between.

V usage is TRBV25-1 and J usage is TRBJ1-5; maybe TRBD1 (6 bases). The CDR3 has 14 residues. Germline-derived CDR1 and CDR2 are MGHDK and SYGVNS. Trimming cost V 3 bases and J 3 bases, with 9 bases left between them. The CDR3 nucleotides are TGTGCCAGCAGTGACGACAGGAACAATCAGCCCCAGCATTTT. It encodes CASSDDRNNQPQHF.

The chain employs TRBV11-2 and TRBJ1-1; no clear D. The CDR3 has 13 amino acids. The germline gives CDR1 SGHAT, CDR2 FQNNGV. Trimming left V 11 bases short and J 0 bases short, with 13 bases between. The CDR3 DNA reads TGTGCCGAGCGTGCCAACATGAACACTGAAGCTTTCTTT. It specifies CAERANMNTEAFF.

The chain links TRBV18 to TRBJ1-1, with D hard to call. The CDR3 has 15 residues. The germline gives CDR1 KGHSH, CDR2 LQKENI. Trimming took 2 bases from V and 0 from J, leaving 10 bases between them. The CDR3 region is CASSPFEILNTEAFF. The CDR3 bases are TGTGCCAGCTCACCATTTGAGATTCTGAACACTGAAGCTTTCTTT.